This TCR beta chain was sequenced for a study of T cells after posttransplantation cyclophosphamide listed by TCRdb under 2016. In the study overall: The study tracked T cell repertoire reconstitution by TRB sequencing after myeloablative bone marrow transplantation using posttransplantation cyclophosphamide as GVHD prophylaxis. Samples from some 32 PTCy-treated patients and 16 related bone marrow donors of those patients were subjected to antigen receptor sequencing. TRB sequencing was performed on blood from all 35 or so PTCy patients with 1-year posttransplant specimens. In 3 patients, TRB sequencing was also performed on up to 3 more blood samples taken 2 to 5.2 years after transplant, and in 4 patients, pretransplant blood was also TRB-sequenced. Because TRA and TRB clonality correlated tightly in under 10 samples, later TCR analyses were limited to TRB. Public TRB sequences were checked against a database of over 3,500 sequences associated with responses to pathogens, tumor antigens, self-antigens and alloantigens. The study at large found these results: The TRB repertoires of T cells infiltrating skin or GI tract showed only limited overlap with the TRB repertoires of T cells in blood. Across the 45 patients, TRB clonality was highly associated with recipient CMV seropositivity and CMV reactivation, and diversity with PTCy was similar to that in the CNI/methotrexate controls. Donor-recipient similarity was low at 1-2 months but rose over the first year, and later blood repertoires were often dominated by donor CD8+ memory clones.

CDR1 is given as GTSNPN and CDR2 as SVGIG, both from the germline V gene (reference sequence). Taken from cysteine to phenylalanine, the CDR3 has 12 residues. The DNA shown is the 36-base CDR3, in frame from base 1. V is cut by 2 bases and J by 0 bases, and the space between the germline ends is 4 bases. Related bone marrow donors provided peripheral blood samples on the day of marrow donation. Peripheral blood and bone marrow mononuclear cells were isolated by Ficoll-Hypaque density centrifugation and cryopreserved. TRB sequencing used genomic DNA with the immunoSEQ assay at survey resolution or the hsTCRB kit. Regarding the original processing steps: Initial read processing used immunoSEQ software, and repertoire analyses used the LymphoSeq R package. For each TRB dataset, clonality was calculated as 1 minus normalized Shannon entropy, and the Gini coefficient was computed as well. To infer phenotypes in unsorted samples, TRB sequences from sorted subsets of the recipient or donor were mapped onto unsorted samples from the same recipient. The clones in this table, taken by TCRdb from immuneACCESS, are in-frame only. Not every clone is retained; where verified, under half of the shortfall comes from an unresolved V gene, and the cause of the rest is unknown. V and J calls and clone size are given by that table; D and trimming were obtained from the DNA. Across this sample, 25,000 to 30,000 clones were tabulated and none appeared just once. Jointly, the top ten make up 2.5% to 3% of the sample.

To note about this clone: No cognate antigen has been identified for it. Per-nucleotide qualities are absent, and no much larger clonotype sits a single base away.

The chain is encoded by TRBV30 joined to TRBJ1-2; no D gene can be assigned with confidence. This clonotype was obtained from a woman in her sixties or seventies in good health, CMV-negative, and a related stem cell transplant donor. Material: PBMCs. The CDR3 here reads CAWSFSNYGYTF. DNA sequence: TGTGCCTGGAGTTTCTCTAACTATGGCTACACCTTC. This CDR3, with the reference TRBV30 and TRBJ1-2 proteins standing in past its ends, gives the full variable domain SQTIHQWPATLVQPVGSPLSLECTVEGTSNPNLYWYRQAAGRGLQLLFYSVGIGQISSEVPQNLSASRPQDRQFILSSKKLLLSDSGFYLCAWSFSNYGYTFGSGTRLTVV.